This T cell receptor (beta chain) was identified during a study of blood T cell repertoires in COVID-19. The CDR3 is made up of 18 amino acids. Per the germline V gene, CDR1 is MNHEY and CDR2 is SVGEGT. Unmatched junction bases numbered 12, after V lost 5 bases and J lost 1 base. In the source study's methods: By means of reference gene primer amplification, nucleated cell counts were estimated. TCRdb's table, derived via immunoSEQ multiplex PCR, lists solely in-frame clones and lacks some. That table gives V, J and clone size, and the DNA gave D and trimming. Among around 300,000 clones listed, roughly 92% were seen once.

The chain recombines TRBV6-2 or TRBV6-3 with TRBJ1-5; TRBD1 aligns across 9 bases. The sample comprised peripheral blood. This clonotype originated in a woman aged 25 to 39 with COVID-19, enrolled during active disease. The CDR3: CASSNSQGAALSNQPQHF. As DNA, the CDR3 is TGTGCCAGCAGTAATTCACAGGGGGCGGCTCTCAGCAATCAGCCCCAGCATTTT.